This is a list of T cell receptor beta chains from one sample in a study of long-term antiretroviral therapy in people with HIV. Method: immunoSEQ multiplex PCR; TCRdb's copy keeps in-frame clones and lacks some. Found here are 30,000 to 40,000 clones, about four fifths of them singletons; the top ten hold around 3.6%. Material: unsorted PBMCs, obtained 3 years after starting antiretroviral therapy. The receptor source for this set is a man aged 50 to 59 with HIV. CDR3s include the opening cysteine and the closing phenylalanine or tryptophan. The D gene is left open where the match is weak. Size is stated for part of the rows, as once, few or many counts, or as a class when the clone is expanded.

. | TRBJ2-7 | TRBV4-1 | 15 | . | TGCGCCAGCAGCCAAGTACTCAGCAGCTCCTACGAGCAGTACTTC | CASSQVLSSSYEQYF
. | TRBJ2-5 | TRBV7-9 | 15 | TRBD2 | TGTGCCAGCAGCCCCGGGACTAGCGTACAAGAGACCCAGTACTTC | CASSPGTSVQETQYF
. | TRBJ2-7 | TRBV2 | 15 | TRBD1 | TGTGCCAGCAGCCTGAGGGGAGGACAGGGCCACGAGCAGTACTTC | CASSLRGGQGHEQYF
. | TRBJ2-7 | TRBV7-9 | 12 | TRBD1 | TGTGCCAGCAGCCGACAGGGTAGCGAGCAGTACTTC | CASSRQGSEQYF
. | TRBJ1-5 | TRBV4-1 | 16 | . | TGCGCCAGCAGCCAAATTAACGGTGATAGCAATCAGCCCCAGCATTTT | CASSQINGDSNQPQHF
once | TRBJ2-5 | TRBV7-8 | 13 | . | TGTGCCAGCAGCTTAGCTTACCAAGAGACCCAGTACTTC | CASSLAYQETQYF
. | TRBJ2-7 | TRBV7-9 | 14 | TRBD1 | TGTGCCAGCAGCTTGACAGGGGGCCAGAACGAGCAGTACTTC | CASSLTGGQNEQYF
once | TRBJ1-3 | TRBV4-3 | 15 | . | TGCGCCAGCAGCCAAGACACATACTCTGGAAACACCATATATTTT | CASSQDTYSGNTIYF
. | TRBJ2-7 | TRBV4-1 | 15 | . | TGCGCCAGCAGCCAAGGGGCCTCCCTCTCCTACGAGCAGTACTTC | CASSQGASLSYEQYF
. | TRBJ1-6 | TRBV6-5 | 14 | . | . | CASSSSTGTSPLHF
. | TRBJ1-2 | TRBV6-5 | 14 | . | TGTGCCAGCAGTTACACGACAGCTAACTATGGCTACACCTTC | CASSYTTANYGYTF
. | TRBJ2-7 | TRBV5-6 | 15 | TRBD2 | TGTGCCAGCAGCAAACTAGCGGGAGGAACCTACGAGCAGTACTTC | CASSKLAGGTYEQYF
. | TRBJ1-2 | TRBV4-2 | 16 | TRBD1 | TGTGCCAGCAGCCAAACCGGGACAGGGAAAACCTATGGCTACACCTTC | CASSQTGTGKTYGYTF
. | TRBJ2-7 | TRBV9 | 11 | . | TGTGCCAGCAGCGGAGCGCAGGGGTTGAACTTC | CASSGAQGLNF
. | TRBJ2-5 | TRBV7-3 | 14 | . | TGTGCCAGCAGCCCGGGACTGCAAAGAGAAACCCAGTACTTC | CASSPGLQRETQYF
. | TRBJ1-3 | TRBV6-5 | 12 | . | TGTGCCAGCAGTAGTAATGGAAACACCATATATTTT | CASSSNGNTIYF
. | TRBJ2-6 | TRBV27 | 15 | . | TGTGCCAGCACGGACACCCCCTCGGGGGCCAACGTCCTGACTTTC | CASTDTPSGANVLTF
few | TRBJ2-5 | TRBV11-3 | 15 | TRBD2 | TGTGCCAGCAGTCTGACTAGCGGGCGGGGAGAGACCCAGTACTTC | CASSLTSGRGETQYF
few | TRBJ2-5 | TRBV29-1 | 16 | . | TGCAGCGTTGCCCGAATGCCCCGGCAGGCGGAAGAGACCCAGTACTTC | CSVARMPRQAEETQYF
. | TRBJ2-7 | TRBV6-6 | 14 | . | TGTGCCAGCAGCCCCCGGGGTGCGAAGGAGGAGCAGTACTTC | CASSPRGAKEEQYF
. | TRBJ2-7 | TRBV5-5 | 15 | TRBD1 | TGTGCCAGCAGCTTGGTTCCAGGGGGCCTTTACGAGCAGTACTTC | CASSLVPGGLYEQYF
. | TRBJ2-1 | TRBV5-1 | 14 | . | TGCGCCAGCAGCTTTCCGACGGAGGGGAATGAGCAGTTCTTC | CASSFPTEGNEQFF
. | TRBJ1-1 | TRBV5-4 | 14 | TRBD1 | TGTGCCAGCAGCTCGACAGGGGACAACACTGAAGCTTTCTTT | CASSSTGDNTEAFF
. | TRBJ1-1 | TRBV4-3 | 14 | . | TGCGCCAGCAGCCGTCACGGGTTGGAGACTGAAGCTTTCTTT | CASSRHGLETEAFF
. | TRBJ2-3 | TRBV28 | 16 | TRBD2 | TGTGCCAGCAGCGATCCGATCGGGGGGTTCACAGATACGCAGTATTTT | CASSDPIGGFTDTQYF
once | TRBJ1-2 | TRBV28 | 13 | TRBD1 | TGTGCCAGCAAGACAGGGTCCCCCTATGGCTACACCTTC | CASKTGSPYGYTF
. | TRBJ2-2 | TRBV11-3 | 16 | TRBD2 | TGTGCCAGCAGCTTTACTAGCGGGGGGGCCCCCGGGGAGCTGTTTTTT | CASSFTSGGAPGELFF
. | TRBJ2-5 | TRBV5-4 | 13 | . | TGTGCCAGCAGCTTGGTGCGGGAAGAGACCCAGTACTTC | CASSLVREETQYF
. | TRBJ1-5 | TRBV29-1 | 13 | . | TGCAGCGTTGGGGGGGGAGGGAATCAGCCCCAGCATTTT | CSVGGGGNQPQHF
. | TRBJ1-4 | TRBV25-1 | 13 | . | TGTGCCAGCAGTGGGTATGCGGATGAAAAACTGTTTTTT | CASSGYADEKLFF
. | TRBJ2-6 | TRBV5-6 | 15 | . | TGTGCCAGCAGCTTGGCAGGGGTGGGGGCCAACGTCCTGACTTTC | CASSLAGVGANVLTF
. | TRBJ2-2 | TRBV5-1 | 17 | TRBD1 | TGCGCCAGCAGCGCCGCCCCAGGGACAGTGAACACCGGGGAGCTGTTTTTT | CASSAAPGTVNTGELFF
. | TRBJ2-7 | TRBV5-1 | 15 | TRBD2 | TGCGCCAGCAGCCCGACTAGCGGGAGGAATTACGAGCAGTACTTC | CASSPTSGRNYEQYF
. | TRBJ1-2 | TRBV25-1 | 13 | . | TGTGCCAGCAGTGTGGAGGGTAGATTCGGCTACACCTTC | CASSVEGRFGYTF
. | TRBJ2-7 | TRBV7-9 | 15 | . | TGTGCCAGCAGCTTAGACGGGGGTCTCTCCTACGAGCAGTACTTC | CASSLDGGLSYEQYF
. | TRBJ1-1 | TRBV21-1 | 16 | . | TGTGCCAGCAGCCCCAGGAAAGTCTGGATGAACACTGAAGCTTTCTTT | CASSPRKVWMNTEAFF
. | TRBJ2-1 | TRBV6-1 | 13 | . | TGTGCCAGCAGTGCCACGGGTTCGAGTGAGCAGTTCTTC | CASSATGSSEQFF
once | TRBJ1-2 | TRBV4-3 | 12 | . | TGCGCCAGCAGCCACGGCCTCGGAGGCTACACCTTC | CASSHGLGGYTF
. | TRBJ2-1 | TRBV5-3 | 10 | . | TGTGCCAGAAGGTGCGGTGAGCAGTTCTTC | CARRCGEQFF
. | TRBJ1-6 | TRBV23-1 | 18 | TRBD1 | TGCGCCAGCAGTCAATCCAGTCAGGGGGATGAGGGGAATTCACCCCTCCACTTT | CASSQSSQGDEGNSPLHF
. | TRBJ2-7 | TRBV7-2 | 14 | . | TGTGCCAGCAGCTTGGGGATCTCGGCCTACGAGCAGTACTTC | CASSLGISAYEQYF
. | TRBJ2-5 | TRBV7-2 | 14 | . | TGTGCCAGCAGCTTAGGCCGGAACCAAGAGACCCAGTACTTC | CASSLGRNQETQYF